These 27 T cell receptor beta chains came from one sample sequenced in a study of post-analysis software for immune sequencing data. Incorporated into the TCR beta cDNA libraries were unique molecular identifiers, which served to reduce PCR and sequencing biases. Using its own MiXCR run on the PCR reads, TCRdb lists one record per CDR3 protein. This table has 750,000 to 950,000 distinct CDR3 sequences, approximately 53% appearing once. Their recognized antigens are unknown. Study findings and constraints: TRBV segments more frequent in patients than in controls numbered a few and included TRBV5-6, TRBV5-1 and TRBV20-1.

Input material: blood. The receptors come from a girl between 10 and 17 years old with multiple sclerosis.

The gene calls are TRBV20-1 and TRBJ2-7, with 8 bases fitting TRBD2. The germline V gene encodes CDR1 DFQATT and CDR2 SNEGSKA (reference sequence). V dropped 5 bases and J dropped 2; count of bases not matched to a gene: 5. The length of the CDR3 is 13 residues. The CDR3 sequence is CSAWAGGTYEQYF. For the CDR3, the DNA is TGCAGTGCTTGGGCGGGAGGTACCTACGAGCAGTACTTC.

This clonotype has only a few counts. The junction shows a germline mismatch at one end, possibly a read error. This chain uses TRBV5-1 with TRBJ2-1, with 15 bases identical to TRBD2. The germline V gene has CDR1 SGHRS and CDR2 YFSETQ. The CDR3 sequence is 17 residues long. CDR3 coding DNA: TGCCCCAGCAGCTTGGGGACTAGCGGGAGGCCCTACAATGAGCAGTTCTTC. Amino acids: CPSSLGTSGRPYNEQFF.

The V gene is TRBV24-1, the J gene TRBJ2-1; D is uncertain. From germline, CDR1 is KGHDR and CDR2 SFDVKD. The CDR3 has 13 residues. V was cut by 2 bases and J by 8 bases, with 9 bases left in between. The CDR3 nucleotides are TGTGCCACCAGTGATTCTTTTAGGGATGAGCAGTTCTTC. It translates to CATSDSFRDEQFF.

This chain joins TRBV5-1 and TRBJ2-3; 10 bases line up with TRBD2. The CDR3 has 18 amino acids. CDR1 is SGHRS, CDR2 YFSETQ, per germline. V lost 4 bases to trimming and J lost 0 bases; unmatched junction nucleotides: 11. The CDR3 is CASSRSTATSGSTDTQYF. The CDR3 DNA sequence: TGCGCCAGCAGCCGAAGCACCGCGACTAGCGGGAGCACAGATACGCAGTATTTT.

This clonotype has a single count. This chain connects TRBV27 to TRBJ2-1; D may be TRBD2 (6 bases). The V gene's germline CDR1 is MNHEY and CDR2 SMNVEV (reference sequence). The CDR3 length is 15 residues. Trimming left V 0 bases short and J 12 bases short, with 18 bases between. CDR3 in amino acids: CASSLSAGLTDTQFF. The CDR3 coding sequence is TGTGCCAGCAGTTTATCAGCGGGCCTTACAGATACGCAGTTCTTC.

This sequence joins TRBV5-1 and TRBJ2-7, with a possible D match to TRBD2 (6 bases). Trimming left V 6 bases short and J 7 bases short, with 29 bases between. Germline V CDR1 and CDR2: SGHRS, YFSETQ. CDR3 length: 17 residues. CDR3 nucleotide sequence: TGCGCCAGCATATCCGGATCGGGGGAAAGCTCCTACAATGAGCAGTACTTC. Residues: CASISGSGESSYNEQYF.

The CDR3 sequence is CASSFLAGAPGANVLTF. The CDR3 region has the DNA TGTGCCAGCAGTTTTCTAGCGGGTGCGCCTGGGGCCAACGTCCTGACTTTC. The rearrangement links TRBV28 to TRBJ2-6; TRBD2 aligns across 8 bases. The J segment lost 2 bases and the V segment lost 3 bases, leaving 6 bases of the junction unmatched. Germline-derived CDR1 and CDR2 are MDHEN and SYDVKM. The CDR3 covers 17 residues.

This chain links TRBV6-4 with TRBJ2-1; D perhaps matches TRBD2 (7 bases). Germline-derived CDR1 and CDR2 are MRHNA and SNTAGT. The CDR3 runs 17 residues. The germline V and J ends were trimmed by 5 bases and 1 base, with 18 bases remaining between them. As DNA, the CDR3 is TGTGCCAGCAGTTTTAGGGGGACTACCCAATCCTACAATGAGCAGTTCTTC. Translation gives CASSFRGTTQSYNEQFF.

CDR3: CASSQGQIPSGANVLTF. The CDR3 nucleotides are TGTGCCAGCAGCCAGGGACAGATTCCCTCTGGGGCCAACGTCCTGACTTTC. The V call is TRBV4-2, the J call TRBJ2-6; 7 nucleotides agree with TRBD1. This CDR3 comprises 17 residues. V trimming: 3 bases; J trimming: 0 bases; junction bases outside the gene matches: 5. Germline values: CDR1 LGHNA, CDR2 YNFKEQ.

Only one count was recorded for this clonotype. This CDR3 is CASSYDWERHSPLHF. The CDR3 DNA reads as TGTGCCAGCAGTTACGATTGGGAACGACATTCACCCCTCCACTTT. J is TRBJ1-6 and V is TRBV6-5, with unresolved D. Germline V gives CDR1 MNHEY, CDR2 SVGAGI. Trimming left V 2 bases short and J 8 bases short, with 13 bases between. CDR3 length: 15 amino acids.

This chain joins TRBV5-6 and TRBJ2-7; D may be TRBD1 (5 bases). This CDR3 has 19 residues. Trimming shortened V by 4 bases and J by 4 bases, and 30 bases separated the two germline ends. CDR1 and CDR2 from the germline V gene are SGHDT and YYEEEE. CDR3 nucleotide sequence: TGTGCCAGCAGCGCGATAGGATCCGGCAGGGCCTTGACCCTTTACGAGCAGTACTTC. This encodes CASSAIGSGRALTLYEQYF.

This clonotype has only a few counts. A junction boundary mismatches the germline segment, possibly from a read error. This sequence joins TRBV12-3 or TRBV12-4 and TRBJ2-2; maybe TRBD2 (6 bases). This CDR3 contains 15 residues. The CDR3 protein is CVSGLEGHNTGELFF. The CDR3 DNA reads as TGTGTCAGCGGGTTGGAGGGCCATAACACCGGGGAGCTGTTTTTT.

The gene calls are TRBV20-1 and TRBJ2-3; 9 bases align to TRBD1. Germline V CDR1 and CDR2: DFQATT, SNEGSKA (reference sequence). CDR3 size: 16 residues. J lost 4 bases, V lost 0 bases, and 8 bases had no gene match. The CDR3 DNA follows: TGCAGTGCTAGAGACCCGGGACAGGGTGAAGCAGATACGCAGTATTTT. It translates to CSARDPGQGEADTQYF.

This rearrangement joins TRBV13 to TRBJ2-7, with D possibly being TRBD1 or TRBD2 (5 bases each). The CDR3 is 14 amino acids. The germline gives CDR1 PRHDT, CDR2 FYEKMQ (reference sequence). V was shortened by 5 bases and J by 6 bases, with 17 bases between the two germline ends. The CDR3 reads CASSRRDAGVEQYF. As DNA, the CDR3 is TGTGCCAGCAGCCGCCGGGACGCCGGGGTCGAGCAGTACTTC.

A few counts support this clonotype. The rearrangement uses TRBV29-1 and TRBJ2-6; 9 bases map to TRBD2. Germline trimming cut 4 bases from V and 2 bases from J; bases unmatched to any gene: 15. CDR1 and CDR2 (germline): SQVTM, ANQGSEA. This CDR3 comprises 19 residues. CDR3 protein: CSVVSSGSSGLAGANVLTF. In DNA, the CDR3 is TGCAGCGTTGTGAGTAGCGGGAGCAGTGGCCTGGCTGGGGCCAACGTCCTGACTTTC. The full variable domain, completed using reference TRBV29-1 and TRBJ2-6, is SAVISQKPSRDICQRGTSLTIQCQVDSQVTMMFWYRQQPGQSLTLIATANQGSEATYESGFVIDKFPISRPNLTFSTLTVSNMSPEDSSIYLCSVVSSGSSGLAGANVLTFGAGSRLTVL.

This chain joins TRBV6-1 and TRBJ2-7; D is unclear. The CDR3 loop spans 13 amino acids. CDR1 and CDR2 (germline): MNHNS, SASEGT. The V and J ends lost 8 bases and 3 bases respectively, with 14 bases between them. The CDR3 DNA reads TGTGCCAGCTCTCAGGCCTTTCTCTACGAGCAGTACTTC. It is translated as CASSQAFLYEQYF.

The rearrangement uses TRBV6-6 and TRBJ2-6, with D perhaps given as TRBD1 or TRBD2 (5 bases each). Trimming took off 2 bases at V and 2 bases at J, with 7 bases between the two ends. The V gene's germline CDR1 is MNHNY and CDR2 SVGAGI (reference sequence). This CDR3 contains 15 residues. The chain's CDR3 is CASSYEGTGANVLTF. Here the CDR3 DNA reads TGTGCCAGCAGTTACGAGGGGACTGGGGCCAACGTCCTGACTTTC.

The rearrangement links TRBV5-1 to TRBJ2-1, with 11 bases matching TRBD2. The CDR3 sequence is 16 residues long. The V segment lost 4 bases and the J segment 4 bases; nucleotides outside the gene matches: 7. The germline V gene encodes CDR1 SGHRS and CDR2 YFSETQ. DNA for the CDR3: TGCGCCAGCAGCCCGGGGACTAGCGGTATTTACAATGAGCAGTTCTTC. Protein product: CASSPGTSGIYNEQFF.

The rearrangement links TRBV7-3 to TRBJ2-7; perhaps D is TRBD1 or TRBD2 (6 bases each). Trimming stripped 5 bases from V and 0 bases from J, with 23 bases between. Per the germline V gene, CDR1 is SGHTA and CDR2 is FQGTGA. CDR3 length: 18 residues. CDR3 in DNA: TGTGCCAGCAGCCAAGGGGGGATACAGGCCCCTCGCTCCTACGAGCAGTACTTC. Residues: CASSQGGIQAPRSYEQYF.

This clonotype was detected a few times. The chain combines TRBV7-3 with TRBJ2-7, with 7 bases that match TRBD2. Trimming removed 1 base from V and 7 bases from J; junction bases left unmatched: 7. CDR3 length: 14 residues. Germline V gives CDR1 SGHTA, CDR2 FQGTGA. The chain's CDR3 is CASSLKAGAWEQYF. CDR3 nucleotide sequence: TGTGCCAGCAGCTTAAAGGCGGGAGCGTGGGAGCAGTACTTC. The full variable domain, its missing parts supplied by reference TRBV7-3 and TRBJ2-7, is GAGVSQTPSNKVTEKGKYVELRCDPISGHTALYWYRQSLGQGPEFLIYFQGTGAADDSGLPNDRFFAVRPEGSVSTLKIQRTERGDSAVYLCASSLKAGAWEQYFGPGTRLTVT.

The chain joins TRBV5-5 to TRBJ1-4, with D possibly matching TRBD1 (5 bases). The V end was cut by 2 bases, the J end by 4 bases, with 15 bases between. Germline-derived CDR1 and CDR2 are SGHKS and YYEKEE (reference sequence). The CDR3 totals 16 residues. The CDR3 region has the DNA TGTGCCAGCAGCTTCGAACTCGGTGGGGGTAATGAAAAACTGTTTTTT. Its protein is CASSFELGGGNEKLFF.

J is TRBJ2-1 and V is TRBV6-6; D unresolved. V gave up 2 bases and J gave up 7 bases, with 9 bases separating them. CDR1 and CDR2 from the germline V gene are MNHNY and SVGAGI (reference sequence). The CDR3 loop spans 13 amino acids. In DNA, the CDR3 is TGTGCCAGCAGTTACCAGAAAAGGAATGAGCAGTTCTTC. This sequence encodes CASSYQKRNEQFF.

This chain joins TRBV5-1 and TRBJ1-2, with no clear D. The germline gives CDR1 SGHRS, CDR2 YFSETQ. This CDR3 is built from 15 residues. V gave up 3 bases and J gave up 0 bases, with 12 bases separating them. The CDR3 spells CASSSIGPANYGYTF. The DNA of the CDR3 is TGCGCCAGCAGCTCAATAGGACCTGCTAACTATGGCTACACCTTC.

This chain connects TRBV5-1 to TRBJ1-2; D gene ambiguous. Germline CDR1 reads SGHRS; CDR2 reads YFSETQ. This CDR3 contains 13 residues. V gave up 6 bases and J gave up 2 bases, with 11 bases separating them. The CDR3, as DNA: TGCGCCAGCAACATAGGGAACAACTATGGCTACACCTTC. This sequence encodes CASNIGNNYGYTF.

The gene calls are TRBV27 and TRBJ2-5; no definite D call. The CDR3 runs 13 residues. The V end was cut by 1 base, the J end by 5 bases, with 8 bases between. The germline CDR1 and CDR2 sequences are MNHEY and SMNVEV (reference sequence). CDR3 DNA: TGTGCCAGCAGTTTATATGGAGCCGAGACCCAGTACTTC. This sequence encodes CASSLYGAETQYF.

Points on this clonotype: At one end the junction does not follow the germline gene, possibly because of a read error. The chain carries TRBV5-4 and TRBJ2-7; D might be TRBD1 (6 bases). CDR1 is SGHNT and CDR2 is YYREEE in the germline V gene (reference sequence). This CDR3 has 13 residues. CDR3 DNA: TGTGCCTGCAGCTTGGGACAAAACTACGAGCAGTACTTC. Amino acid sequence: CACSLGQNYEQYF. The full variable domain, rest sourced from reference TRBV5-4 and TRBJ2-7, is ETGVTQSPTHLIKTRGQQVTLRCSSQSGHNTVSWYQQALGQGPQFIFQYYREEENGRGNFPPRFSGLQFPNYSSELNVNALELDDSALYLCACSLGQNYEQYFGPGTRLTVT.

This clonotype showed up just a few times. The rearrangement links TRBV29-1 to TRBJ1-2; 7 bases match TRBD1. Germline lookup yields CDR1 SQVTM and CDR2 ANQGSEA. V gave up 7 bases and J gave up 6 bases; unmatched junction bases: 17. The CDR3 is 15 amino acids. CDR3 DNA: TGCAGCGCCACTGACAGGGTCCGACAGTCGGATGGCTACACCTTC. This sequence encodes CSATDRVRQSDGYTF.